This T cell receptor (beta chain) was identified in a study of T cell changes during pregnancy in multiple sclerosis. Repertoires were generated with immunoSEQ multiplex PCR, while TCRdb's copy carries only in-frame clones and drops some. The table includes some 57,000 clones, under 95% detected once. The CDR3 extends over 15 amino acids. Germline values: CDR1 GTSNPN, CDR2 SVGIG (reference sequence). V was clipped by 4 bases and J by 4 bases; unmatched bases: 10. The V and J genes are TRBV30 and TRBJ1-2; 9 nucleotides align to TRBD1. Specimen: CD4+ T cells from peripheral blood mononuclear cells, collected after pregnancy. This TCR came from a female donor in good health, enrolled as a control in a pregnancy study. The CDR3 coding sequence is TGTGCCTGGACCCCCGGGACAGGGATCGGCTATGGCTACACCTTC. Translating gives CAWTPGTGIGYGYTF.